This TCR beta chain was observed in a study of cytomegalovirus exposure and HLA in healthy donors. General study points: Further analysis was carried out later, and it showed several of the most significant clusters appearing linked to common viral pathogens.

The CDR3 sequence is 14 residues long. A note on this clone: What it binds is unknown.

Use of 60 Vbeta and 13 Jbeta primers characterized the PCR. The protocol was immunoSEQ multiplex PCR, while the TCRdb copy is restricted to in-frame clones and leaves out a portion. This table has some 90,000 clones, roughly 78% appearing once. This sequence joins TRBV12-2 and TRBJ1-3; the D call TRBD1 from the table was never checked on the DNA. TRBV12-2 is designated a pseudogene. This receptor was identified in a male donor in good health and CMV-seropositive. Sequenced material: PBMCs. The DNA for the CDR3 is TGTGCAAGTCGACTTAGGACAGGGGGACACACCATATATTTT. The encoded protein is CASRLRTGGHTIYF.